The 15 T cell receptor beta chains below come from one sample, sequenced in a study of blood T cell repertoires in COVID-19. Using immunoSEQ multiplex PCR, the repertoire was profiled, and TCRdb retains in-frame clones only, with some absent. The data hold 30,000 to 40,000 clones, with roughly 80% observed a single time. Sequencing used peripheral blood. These receptors were obtained from a man aged 65 to 85 with COVID-19, enrolled during active disease.

This sequence joins TRBV9 and TRBJ2-1; 10 positions agree with TRBD2. This CDR3 is built from 16 residues. CDR1 is SGDLS and CDR2 is YYNGEE in the germline V gene. With 4 bases clipped from V and 3 bases from J, the junction kept 7 bases outside the gene matches. CDR3 region: CASSISGLAIYNEQFF. The CDR3 DNA follows: TGTGCCAGCAGCATATCGGGACTAGCGATCTACAATGAGCAGTTCTTC.

This chain uses TRBV28 with TRBJ1-6; D is uncertain. V was pared by 8 bases and J by 4 bases, with 9 bases between. The V gene's germline CDR1 is MDHEN and CDR2 SYDVKM. The length of the CDR3 is 13 residues. In DNA, the CDR3 is TGTGCCAGCTTGGGAGTTTATAATTCACCCCTCCACTTT. Residues: CASLGVYNSPLHF.

This clone was seen a few times. The chain links TRBV28 to TRBJ2-1, with D possibly matching TRBD2 (5 bases). CDR1 is MDHEN and CDR2 is SYDVKM in the germline V gene. V was cut by 1 base and J by 5 bases, with 12 bases left in between. The CDR3 spans 15 residues. The CDR3 spells CASSLFGGQDNEQFF. The DNA of the CDR3 is TGTGCCAGCAGTTTATTTGGCGGGCAAGACAATGAGCAGTTCTTC.

The CDR3 DNA sequence: TGTGCCAGCAGCTTAGTTTATGACAGGGGCGGTAGTGAAAAACTGTTTTTT. Translated: CASSLVYDRGGSEKLFF. The V call is TRBV7-9, the J call TRBJ1-4; TRBD1 agrees at 8 bases. From germline, CDR1 is SEHNR and CDR2 FQNEAQ (reference sequence). The CDR3 sequence is 17 residues long. Trimming took 1 base from V and 7 from J; bases not matched to a gene: 11. Filled out from reference TRBV7-9 and TRBJ1-4, the complete variable domain reads DTGVSQNPRHKITKRGQNVTFRCDPISEHNRLYWYRQTLGQGPEFLTYFQNEAQLEKSRLLSDRFSAERPKGSFSTLEIQRTEQGDSAMYLCASSLVYDRGGSEKLFFGSGTQLSVL.

V gene TRBV30 combines with J gene TRBJ2-1, with TRBD2 matching 11 bases. From germline, CDR1 is GTSNPN and CDR2 SVGIG (reference sequence). The CDR3 spans 16 residues. The ends lost 5 bases at V and 2 bases at J; junction bases unmatched: 8. CDR3 sequence: CAWELKTSGTYNEQFF. The CDR3 DNA reads TGTGCCTGGGAACTCAAGACTAGCGGGACCTACAATGAGCAGTTCTTC.

This chain connects TRBV19 to TRBJ2-1, with 12 bases that match TRBD2. J gave up 7 bases and V 0 bases, and 10 bases lay outside the gene matches. This CDR3 is built from 18 residues. Germline CDR1 reads LNHDA; CDR2 reads SQIVND (reference sequence). Here the CDR3 reads CASSIDAPGLAGKNEQFF. In DNA form, the CDR3 reads TGTGCCAGTAGTATAGATGCACCCGGACTAGCGGGAAAAAATGAGCAGTTCTTC.

V usage is TRBV11-2 and J usage is TRBJ2-7; D is possibly TRBD1 (6 bases). V was cut by 6 bases and J by 0 bases, with 21 bases left in between. This CDR3 has 17 amino acids. CDR1 and CDR2 (germline): SGHAT, FQNNGV. The CDR3 is CASRPVTAGAFSYEQYF. Written as DNA, the CDR3 is TGTGCCAGCAGACCAGTAACGGCAGGGGCCTTCTCCTACGAGCAGTACTTC.

V usage is TRBV2 and J usage is TRBJ2-3; 7 positions agree with TRBD1. This CDR3 spans 16 amino acids. CDR1 and CDR2 (germline): SNHLY, FYNNEI. Unmatched junction bases numbered 8, after V lost 5 bases and J lost 0 bases. The CDR3 DNA follows: TGTGCCAGCAGTCAGGGGACAGCCATAAGCACAGATACGCAGTATTTT. Amino acid sequence: CASSQGTAISTDTQYF.

V gene TRBV5-4 combines with J gene TRBJ1-1; 8 nucleotides agree with TRBD1. Germline V lookup: CDR1 SGHNT, CDR2 YYREEE (reference sequence). The CDR3 runs to 16 residues. The V and J ends lost 4 bases and 0 bases, in that order; junction bases with no gene match: 8. CDR3 DNA: TGTGCCAGCAGCCGCGGGGCAGGGGGCATGAACACTGAAGCTTTCTTT. It is translated as CASSRGAGGMNTEAFF. The variable domain in full, completed from reference TRBV5-4 and TRBJ1-1, reads ETGVTQSPTHLIKTRGQQVTLRCSSQSGHNTVSWYQQALGQGPQFIFQYYREEENGRGNFPPRFSGLQFPNYSSELNVNALELDDSALYLCASSRGAGGMNTEAFFGQGTRLTVV.

This chain links TRBV18 with TRBJ1-2, with D unresolved. Deletions cut 3 bases from V and 8 bases from J, with 22 bases between. Germline CDR1 and CDR2: KGHSH and LQKENI. The CDR3 sequence is 16 residues long. The CDR3 loop is CASSPGVQTTVWGYTF. The DNA for the CDR3 is TGTGCCAGCTCACCGGGTGTACAGACAACAGTATGGGGCTACACCTTC.

This clone was counted once. The gene calls are TRBV27 and TRBJ2-7, with 7 bases identical to TRBD1. The CDR3 is made up of 14 amino acids. Germline CDR1 and CDR2: MNHEY and SMNVEV (reference sequence). V was pared by 3 bases and J by 7 bases, with 9 bases of the junction left unmatched. CDR3 nucleotide sequence: TGTGCCAGCAGTTTGGGACAGTGGGGGAGAGAGCAGTACTTC. Its translation is CASSLGQWGREQYF.

This clone was recorded a few times. The chain joins TRBV7-3 to TRBJ2-5; TRBD2 aligns across 10 bases. The CDR3 is 15 residues long. V shed 6 bases, J shed 4 bases, and the junction held 8 bases outside the gene matches. CDR1 is SGHTA, CDR2 FQGTGA, per germline. The CDR3 DNA sequence: TGTGCCAGCAGTCCGGGACTAGCGCCTCCAGAGACCCAGTACTTC. This encodes CASSPGLAPPETQYF.

In its sample, this clone is medium-sized. This rearrangement joins TRBV19 to TRBJ1-5; the D is unclear. V was cut by 3 bases and J by 7 bases, with 7 bases left in between. The V gene's germline CDR1 is LNHDA and CDR2 SQIVND (reference sequence). CDR3 length equals 12 residues. The CDR3 here is CASSMFEQPQHF. The CDR3 bases are TGTGCCAGTAGTATGTTCGAGCAGCCCCAGCATTTT.

This clone occurred a few times. The chain is built from TRBV18 and TRBJ1-3; 8 bases line up with TRBD1. Germline CDR1 and CDR2: KGHSH and LQKENI. After removal of 3 bases from V and 4 bases from J, the junction contained 5 bases not matched to a gene. CDR3 size: 15 residues. CDR3 residues: CASSPPRTGGNTIYF. CDR3 sequence (DNA): TGTGCCAGCTCACCCCCCCGGACAGGGGGAAACACCATATATTTT.

This clone was observed a handful of times. The chain links TRBV5-1 to TRBJ2-3; 7 nucleotides line up with TRBD2. The V and J ends lost 5 bases and 3 bases, in that order; junction bases with no gene match: 9. Germline V lookup: CDR1 SGHRS, CDR2 YFSETQ. The CDR3 runs to 15 residues. The CDR3 DNA reads as TGCGCCAGCAGTGGGAGGGGCTCTGGGACAGATACGCAGTATTTT. The encoded protein is CASSGRGSGTDTQYF.